The TCR beta chain under discussion was sequenced for a study of T-cell reconstitution after alpha-beta-depleted transplantation in children. Losses at the gene ends were 2 bases for V and 0 bases for J; bases not matched to a gene: 4. Germline V CDR1 and CDR2: DFQATT, SNEGSKA (reference sequence). The CDR3 has 17 residues. The TCRbeta library incorporated unique molecular identifiers. TCRdb re-derived calls from the PCR reads in MiXCR, one entry per CDR3 protein. This table has around 960,000 distinct CDR3 sequences, around 30% appearing once. Study observations and caveats: Diversity of TCRbeta at day 60 was high in some patients, arising from surviving recipient T cells and thymic progenitors. It was newly produced T cells that mostly accounted for T-cell counts and diversity one year after transplant. Reportedly, roughly two months post-transplant, alpha-beta T cells arose from several hundred expanded graft clones.

The table lists this clonotype with a count of one. Its antigen is unidentified. The source material was PBMCs, mostly from graft donor cells, sampled 360 days after TCRalphabeta/CD19-depleted stem cell transplant. The chain has TRBV20-1 and TRBJ2-6, with TRBD2 identical over 10 bases. The clonotype was recovered from a boy in the first two years of life who had a stem cell transplant for SCID, so the T cells may come from the graft donor. The CDR3: CSARLAGASSGANVLTF. In nucleotides, the CDR3 is TGCAGTGCTAGACTAGCGGGGGCTAGCTCTGGGGCCAACGTCCTGACTTTC.